This T cell receptor (beta chain) originates from a study of T cell responses to AZD1222 COVID-19 vaccine. Findings and caveats of the study: Researchers took repertoire samples only after the peak T cell response had come.

Trimming removed 6 bases from V and 0 bases from J, with 14 bases in between. Germline V CDR1 and CDR2: SGHAT, FQNNGV. This CDR3 comprises 15 residues. Using immunoSEQ multiplex PCR, the repertoire was profiled, and TCRdb retains in-frame clones only, with some absent. The sample holds 100,000 to 120,000 clones, 89% seen once. Concerning this clone itself: Its matching antigen is unknown.

Here the sequenced sample was peripheral blood, taken 28 days after the second AZD1222 dose. The chain couples TRBV11-2 to TRBJ2-5; a possible D gene is TRBD2 (6 bases). This sequence was found in an adult who received the AZD1222 COVID-19 vaccine. This CDR3 is CASRVWGGNQETQYF. CDR3 nucleotides: TGTGCCAGCAGGGTTTGGGGCGGGAACCAAGAGACCCAGTACTTC.